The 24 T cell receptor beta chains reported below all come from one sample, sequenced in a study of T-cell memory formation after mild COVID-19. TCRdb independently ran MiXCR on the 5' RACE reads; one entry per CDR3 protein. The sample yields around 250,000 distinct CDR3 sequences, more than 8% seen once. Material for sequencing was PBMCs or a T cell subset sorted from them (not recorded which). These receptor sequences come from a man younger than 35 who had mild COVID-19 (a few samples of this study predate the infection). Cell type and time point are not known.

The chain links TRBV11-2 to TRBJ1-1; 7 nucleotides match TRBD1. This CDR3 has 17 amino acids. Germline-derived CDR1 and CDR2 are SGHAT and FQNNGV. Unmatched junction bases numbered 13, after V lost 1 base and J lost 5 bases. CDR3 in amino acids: CASSLGSGDRVVTEAFF. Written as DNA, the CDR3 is TGTGCCAGCAGCTTAGGGTCGGGAGACAGGGTCGTAACTGAAGCTTTCTTT.

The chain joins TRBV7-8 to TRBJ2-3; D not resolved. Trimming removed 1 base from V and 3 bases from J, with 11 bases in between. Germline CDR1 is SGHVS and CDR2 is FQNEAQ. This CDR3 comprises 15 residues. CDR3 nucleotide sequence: TGTGCCAGCAGCTTAGTCGGTTCCACGACAGATACGCAGTATTTT. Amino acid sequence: CASSLVGSTTDTQYF. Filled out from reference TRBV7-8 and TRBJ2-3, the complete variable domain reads GAGVSQSPRYKVAKRGQDVALRCDPISGHVSLFWYQQALGQGPEFLTYFQNEAQLDKSGLPSDRFFAERPEGSVSTLKIQRTQQEDSAVYLCASSLVGSTTDTQYFGPGTRLTVL.

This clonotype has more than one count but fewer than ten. CDR3 coding DNA: TGTGCCAGCAGCTTACAGGGGACTAGCGGTACAGATACGCAGTATTTT. Protein: CASSLQGTSGTDTQYF. The chain has TRBV7-2 and TRBJ2-3; TRBD2 matches 11 bases. Per the germline V gene, CDR1 is SGHTA and CDR2 is FQGNSA. The CDR3 runs 16 residues. The trim removed 2 bases at V and 3 bases at J, leaving 4 bases unmatched.

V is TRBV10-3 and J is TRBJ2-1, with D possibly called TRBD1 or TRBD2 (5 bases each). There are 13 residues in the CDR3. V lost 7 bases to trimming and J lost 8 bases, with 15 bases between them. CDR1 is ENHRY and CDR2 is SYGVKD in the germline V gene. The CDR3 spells CAITRDEYHEQFF. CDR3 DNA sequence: TGTGCCATCACTCGGGACGAATACCATGAGCAGTTCTTC.

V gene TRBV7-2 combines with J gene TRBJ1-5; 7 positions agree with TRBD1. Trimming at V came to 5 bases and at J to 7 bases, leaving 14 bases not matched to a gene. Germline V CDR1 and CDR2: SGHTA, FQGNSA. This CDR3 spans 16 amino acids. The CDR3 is CASSRSGTVSGQPQHF. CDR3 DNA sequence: TGTGCCAGCAGCCGTTCCGGGACAGTATCCGGCCAGCCCCAGCATTTT.

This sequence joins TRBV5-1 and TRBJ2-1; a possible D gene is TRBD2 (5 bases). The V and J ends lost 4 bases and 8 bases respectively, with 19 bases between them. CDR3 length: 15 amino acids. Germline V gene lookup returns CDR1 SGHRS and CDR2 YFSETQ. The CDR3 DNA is TGCGCCAGCAGCCCCCGGACGGGGTCGGGCCATGAGCAGTTCTTC. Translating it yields CASSPRTGSGHEQFF.

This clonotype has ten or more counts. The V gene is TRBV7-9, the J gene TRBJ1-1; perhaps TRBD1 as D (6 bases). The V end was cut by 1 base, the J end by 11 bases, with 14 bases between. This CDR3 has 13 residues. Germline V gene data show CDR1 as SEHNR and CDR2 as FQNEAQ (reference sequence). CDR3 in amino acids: CASSLDAGDRAFF. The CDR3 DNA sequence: TGTGCCAGCAGCTTAGACGCAGGGGATAGGGCTTTCTTT.

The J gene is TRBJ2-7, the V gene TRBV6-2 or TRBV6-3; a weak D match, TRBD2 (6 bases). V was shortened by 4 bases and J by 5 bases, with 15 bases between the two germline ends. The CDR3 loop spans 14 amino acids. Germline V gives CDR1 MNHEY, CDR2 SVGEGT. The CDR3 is CASSLPTGEHEQYF. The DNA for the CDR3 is TGTGCCAGCAGTTTGCCGACGGGAGAGCACGAGCAGTACTTC.

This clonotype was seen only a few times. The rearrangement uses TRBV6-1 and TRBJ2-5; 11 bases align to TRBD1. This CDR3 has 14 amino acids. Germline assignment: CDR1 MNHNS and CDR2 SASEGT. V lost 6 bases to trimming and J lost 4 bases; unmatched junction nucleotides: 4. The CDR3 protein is CASSFGQGAETQYF. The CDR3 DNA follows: TGTGCCAGCAGCTTCGGACAGGGGGCAGAGACCCAGTACTTC.

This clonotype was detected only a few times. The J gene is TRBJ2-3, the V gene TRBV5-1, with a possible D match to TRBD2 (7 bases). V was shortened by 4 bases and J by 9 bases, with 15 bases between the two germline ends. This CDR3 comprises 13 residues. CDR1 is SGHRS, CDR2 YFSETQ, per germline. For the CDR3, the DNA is TGCGCCAGCAGCGCCGGGGGGCCGGGAACGCAGTATTTT. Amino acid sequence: CASSAGGPGTQYF.

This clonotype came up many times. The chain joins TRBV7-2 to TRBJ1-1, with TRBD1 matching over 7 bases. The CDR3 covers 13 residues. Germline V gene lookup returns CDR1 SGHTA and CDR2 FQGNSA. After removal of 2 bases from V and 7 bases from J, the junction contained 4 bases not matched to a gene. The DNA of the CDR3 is TGTGCCAGCAGCTTAAGGGGGCTGGGTGAAGCTTTCTTT. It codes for CASSLRGLGEAFF.

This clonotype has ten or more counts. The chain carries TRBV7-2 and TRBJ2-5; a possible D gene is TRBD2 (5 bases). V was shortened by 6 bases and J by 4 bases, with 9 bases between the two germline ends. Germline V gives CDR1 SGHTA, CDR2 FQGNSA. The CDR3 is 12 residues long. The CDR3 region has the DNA TGTGCCAGCAGTCCCCGGGGAGAGACCCAGTACTTC. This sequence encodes CASSPRGETQYF.

CDR3 amino acids: CASTAGGTSGGSTYYEQYV. The CDR3 nucleotides read TGTGCCAGCACCGCGGGAGGGACTAGCGGGGGATCGACCTACTACGAGCAGTACGTC. The chain uses TRBV21-1 and TRBJ2-7; the listed D gene, TRBD2, was not tested against the DNA. TRBV21-1 is flagged as a pseudogene. This CDR3 is 19 amino acids long.

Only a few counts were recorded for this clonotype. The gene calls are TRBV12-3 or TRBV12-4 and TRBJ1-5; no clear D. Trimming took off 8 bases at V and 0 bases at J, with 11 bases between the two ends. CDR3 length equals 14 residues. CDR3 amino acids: CASRLRDSNQPQHF. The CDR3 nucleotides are TGTGCCAGCCGATTGAGAGATAGCAATCAGCCCCAGCATTTT.

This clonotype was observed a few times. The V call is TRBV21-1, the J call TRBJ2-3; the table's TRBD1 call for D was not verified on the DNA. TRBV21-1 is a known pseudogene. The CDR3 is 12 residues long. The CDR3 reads CASGGCGDTQYF. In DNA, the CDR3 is TGTGCCAGCGGGGGGTGTGGGGATACGCAGTATTTT.

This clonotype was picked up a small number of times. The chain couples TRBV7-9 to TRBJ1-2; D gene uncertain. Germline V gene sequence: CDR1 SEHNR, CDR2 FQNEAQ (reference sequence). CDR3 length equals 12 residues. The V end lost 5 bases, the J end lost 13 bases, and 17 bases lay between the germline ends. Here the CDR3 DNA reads TGTGCCAGCAGCCTCGAACACGCCGTTTTCACCTTC. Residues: CASSLEHAVFTF.

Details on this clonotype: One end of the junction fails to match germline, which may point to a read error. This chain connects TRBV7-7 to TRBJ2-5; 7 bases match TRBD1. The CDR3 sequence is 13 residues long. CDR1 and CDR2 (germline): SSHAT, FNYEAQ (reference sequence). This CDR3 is CASSLQGLETQYF. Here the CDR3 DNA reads TGTGCTAGCAGCCTACAGGGGCTAGAGACCCAGTACTTC.

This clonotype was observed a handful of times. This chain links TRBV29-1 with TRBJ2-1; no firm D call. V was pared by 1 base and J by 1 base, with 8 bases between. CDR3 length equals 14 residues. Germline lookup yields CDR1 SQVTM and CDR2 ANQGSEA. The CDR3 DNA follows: TGCAGCGTTGAAGGCAGGTCATCCTACAATGAGCAGTTCTTC. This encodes CSVEGRSSYNEQFF.

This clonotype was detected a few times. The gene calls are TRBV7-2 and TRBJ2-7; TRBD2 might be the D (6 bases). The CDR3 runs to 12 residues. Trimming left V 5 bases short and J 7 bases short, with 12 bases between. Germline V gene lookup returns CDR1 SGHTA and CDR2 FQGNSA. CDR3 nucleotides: TGTGCCAGCAGCCCCCGTCGGGGGGAGCAGTACTTC. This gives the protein CASSPRRGEQYF.

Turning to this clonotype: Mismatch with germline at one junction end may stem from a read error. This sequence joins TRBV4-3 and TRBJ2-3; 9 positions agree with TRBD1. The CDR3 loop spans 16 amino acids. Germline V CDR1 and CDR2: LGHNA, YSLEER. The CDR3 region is CASSSGTGSSADTQYF. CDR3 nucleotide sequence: TGCGCCAGCAGTTCCGGGACAGGGTCATCGGCAGATACGCAGTATTTC.

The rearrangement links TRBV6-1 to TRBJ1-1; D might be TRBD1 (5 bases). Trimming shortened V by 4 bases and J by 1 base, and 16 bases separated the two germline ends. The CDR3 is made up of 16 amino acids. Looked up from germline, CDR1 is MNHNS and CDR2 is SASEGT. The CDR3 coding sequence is TGTGCCAGCAGTGTAGTACGGGGCTTATCGAACACTGAAGCTTTCTTT. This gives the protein CASSVVRGLSNTEAFF.

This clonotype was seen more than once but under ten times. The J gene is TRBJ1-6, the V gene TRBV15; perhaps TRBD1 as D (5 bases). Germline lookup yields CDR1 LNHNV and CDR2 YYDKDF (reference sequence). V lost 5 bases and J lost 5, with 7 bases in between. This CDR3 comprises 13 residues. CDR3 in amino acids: CATSGQNNSPLHF. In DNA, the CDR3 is TGTGCCACCAGCGGACAAAATAATTCACCCCTCCACTTT.

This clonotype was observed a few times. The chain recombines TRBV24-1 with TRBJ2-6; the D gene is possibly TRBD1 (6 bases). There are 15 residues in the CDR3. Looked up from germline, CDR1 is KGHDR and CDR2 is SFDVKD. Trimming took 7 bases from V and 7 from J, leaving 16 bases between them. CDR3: CATSHRTAVANVLTF. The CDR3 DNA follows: TGTGCCACCAGCCACAGGACAGCTGTAGCCAACGTCCTGACTTTC.

CDR3 region: CASSPSSTGLETQYF. DNA of the CDR3: TGTGCCAGCTCACCTTCCTCGACAGGGTTAGAGACCCAGTACTTC. The chain carries TRBV18 and TRBJ2-5, with TRBD1 matching 7 bases. The CDR3 contains 15 residues. Trimming took 3 bases from V and 4 from J; bases not matched to a gene: 8. Germline lookup yields CDR1 KGHSH and CDR2 LQKENI.